This TCR beta chain derives from a study of radiotherapy plus CTLA-4 blockade in lung cancer. Sequencing was performed with immunoSEQ multiplex PCR; in TCRdb, only in-frame clones are kept and a portion is missing. The data hold about 120,000 clones, with approximately 90% observed a single time. The CDR3 has 17 amino acids. The chain links TRBV21-1 to TRBJ1-4; the table assigns TRBD1, which was not confirmed against the DNA. TRBV21-1 represents a pseudogene. Source: peripheral blood, taken from a patient treated with radiotherapy plus ipilimumab. The clonotype comes from a human donor with non-small cell lung cancer that progressed on radiotherapy plus ipilimumab. In DNA, the CDR3 is TGTGCCAGCAGCAAGGGGGACAGGGGGCGCGGATGGGGAAAACTGTTTTTT. Translated: CASSKGDRGRGWGKLFF.